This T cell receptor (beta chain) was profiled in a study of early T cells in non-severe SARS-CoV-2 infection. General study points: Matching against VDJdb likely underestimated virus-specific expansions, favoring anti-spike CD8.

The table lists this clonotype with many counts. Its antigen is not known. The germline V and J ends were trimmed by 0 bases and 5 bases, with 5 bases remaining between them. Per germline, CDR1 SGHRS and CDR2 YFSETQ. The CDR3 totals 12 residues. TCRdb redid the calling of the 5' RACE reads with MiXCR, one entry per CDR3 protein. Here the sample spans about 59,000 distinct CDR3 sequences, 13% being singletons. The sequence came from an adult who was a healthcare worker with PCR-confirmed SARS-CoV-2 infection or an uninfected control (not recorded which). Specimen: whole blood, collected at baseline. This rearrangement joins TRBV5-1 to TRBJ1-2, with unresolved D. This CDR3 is CASSLEGYGYTF. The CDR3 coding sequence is TGCGCCAGCAGCTTGGAGGGTTATGGCTACACCTTC.